This TCR beta chain was found in a study of blood T cell repertoires in COVID-19. Study overall: COVID-19 samples from acute and convalescent phases originated in the United States, Italy and Spain. PBMCs, B-cell-depleted T cells, or T cells provided the cDNA or gDNA that made up the material.

Germline CDR1 reads SGHRS; CDR2 reads YFSETQ. The V gene end was trimmed by 2 bases and the J gene end by 5 bases; junction bases not matched to a gene: 5. The CDR3 runs 15 residues. Original analysis: Estimation of nucleated cell counts relied on the amplification of reference gene primers. Sequenced by immunoSEQ multiplex PCR; TCRdb stores in-frame clones only, minus some. Clonal size and the V and J genes are those of that table, whereas D and trimming came from the DNA. The repertoire includes tens of thousands of clones, 94% of them detected once, and around 4% sits in the top ten. This clone is a singleton in its sample.

This clonotype was obtained from a human donor with active COVID-19. The donor label of this sample is uncertain. What was sequenced was peripheral blood. V and J are TRBV5-1 and TRBJ2-2; 8 nucleotides align to TRBD2. The CDR3 loop reads CASSLSSGPTGELFF. The CDR3 bases are TGCGCCAGCAGCTTATCTAGCGGGCCAACCGGGGAGCTGTTTTTT.